The rows below give T cell receptor beta chains drawn from one sample of a study of sequential checkpoint blockade in melanoma. Some clones are missing from TCRdb's copy, which holds only in-frame ones; the method was immunoSEQ multiplex PCR. The table shows 15,000 to 20,000 clones, with 55% to 80% occurring only once. The source was CD8+ T cells sorted from blood (inferred from file names), collected from a patient given nivolumab and ipilimumab in sequence. The source of these receptors is a human donor with melanoma. The conserved cysteine and the conserved F or W are not part of the CDR3 here.

J gene: TRBJ1-2
V gene: TRBV7-9
CDR3 protein: ASSSPGQMNYGYT

J gene: TRBJ2-7
V gene: TRBV5-6
CDR3 protein: ASSFSGGFYLGEQY

J gene: TRBJ2-2
V gene: TRBV25-1
CDR3 protein: ASSPGQGRELF

J gene: TRBJ2-7
V gene: TRBV27
CDR3 protein: ASSPIAQLQGREQY

J gene: TRBJ2-6
V gene: TRBV19
CDR3 protein: ASSIGGSGANVLT

J gene: TRBJ1-1
V gene: TRBV6-6
CDR3 protein: ASTEDGGGGAF

J gene: TRBJ2-7
V gene: TRBV7-9
CDR3 protein: ASSQTTGSYEQY

J gene: TRBJ2-5
V gene: TRBV5-8
CDR3 protein: ASSTGPGGEQY

J gene: TRBJ1-1
V gene: TRBV7-9
CDR3 protein: ASSLRQTEAF

J gene: TRBJ1-1
V gene: TRBV27
CDR3 protein: ASSSTRGPEAF

J gene: TRBJ1-1
V gene: TRBV27
CDR3 protein: ASSLGGVTEAF

J gene: TRBJ1-2
V gene: TRBV4-1
CDR3 protein: ASSQSPGINYGYT

J gene: TRBJ1-5
V gene: TRBV5-6
CDR3 protein: ASSPWDKDSNQPQH

J gene: TRBJ2-7
V gene: TRBV4-1
CDR3 protein: ASSQDLAGGFYEQY

J gene: TRBJ2-7
V gene: TRBV27
CDR3 protein: ASSNSGIREQY

J gene: TRBJ1-1
V gene: TRBV4-1
CDR3 protein: ASSRPGGLAEAF

J gene: TRBJ1-2
V gene: TRBV12-5
CDR3 protein: ASGLVGGHYGYT

J gene: TRBJ2-7
V gene: TRBV10-1
CDR3 protein: ASRLVWRASSYEQY

J gene: TRBJ2-7
V gene: TRBV7-9
CDR3 protein: ASSRGQDEQY

J gene: TRBJ1-5
V gene: TRBV28
CDR3 protein: ASSLPRDNQPQH

J gene: TRBJ2-7
V gene: TRBV2
CDR3 protein: ASSDGQFGASYEQY

J gene: TRBJ1-2
V gene: TRBV7-2
CDR3 protein: ASSPDSLFYGYT

J gene: TRBJ1-5
V gene: TRBV6-1
CDR3 protein: ASTQGYQPQH

J gene: TRBJ2-7
V gene: TRBV6-4
CDR3 protein: ASSLGGGSYEQY

J gene: TRBJ2-7
V gene: TRBV5-1
CDR3 protein: ASTEGTGAYEQY

J gene: TRBJ2-1
V gene: TRBV7-6
CDR3 protein: ASSLYGTGGYEQF

J gene: TRBJ2-7
V gene: TRBV27
CDR3 protein: ASSYGTSGYEQY

J gene: TRBJ1-1
V gene: TRBV19
CDR3 protein: ASSSRTGHTEAF

J gene: TRBJ2-6
V gene: TRBV6-1
CDR3 protein: ASSDGTSGSGANVLT

J gene: TRBJ2-7
V gene: TRBV6-5
CDR3 protein: ASSYWGGDYEQY

J gene: TRBJ1-5
V gene: TRBV28
CDR3 protein: ASSPDRAEDQPQH

J gene: TRBJ2-7
V gene: TRBV9
CDR3 protein: ASSVEPSYEQY

J gene: TRBJ2-7
V gene: TRBV4-1
CDR3 protein: ASSTSGRRWGFYEQY

J gene: TRBJ1-5
V gene: TRBV5-3
CDR3 protein: ARTTGMQPQH

J gene: TRBJ2-1
V gene: TRBV5-7
CDR3 protein: ASSHPGLASSYNEQF

J gene: TRBJ2-1
V gene: TRBV5-6
CDR3 protein: ASSLTAYSGRAGEQF

J gene: TRBJ2-7
V gene: TRBV6-5
CDR3 protein: ASSYLTGAPFYEQY

J gene: TRBJ2-3
V gene: TRBV9
CDR3 protein: ASSVEGAGLGDTQY

J gene: TRBJ1-2
V gene: TRBV4-1
CDR3 protein: ASSQGTGTHYGYT

J gene: TRBJ1-2
V gene: TRBV13
CDR3 protein: ASSLATGTVLYGYT

J gene: TRBJ2-3
V gene: TRBV18
CDR3 protein: ASSPFPGLAGDTQY

J gene: TRBJ1-5
V gene: TRBV28
CDR3 protein: ASSQSRVGGNQPQH

J gene: TRBJ2-3
V gene: TRBV28
CDR3 protein: ASRLTGLGGTDTQY

J gene: TRBJ2-7
V gene: TRBV5-6
CDR3 protein: ASSLVSGNSYEQY

J gene: TRBJ1-1
V gene: TRBV6-1
CDR3 protein: ASRMRGYMNTEAF

J gene: TRBJ2-1
V gene: TRBV7-9
CDR3 protein: ASSPAGDNNEQF